Presented here are 14 T cell receptor beta chains from one specimen sequenced in a study of blood T cell repertoires in COVID-19. Clones were sequenced by immunoSEQ multiplex PCR, and TCRdb holds only the in-frame ones, with some missing. The sample yields tens of thousands of clones, roughly four fifths seen once. Sample: peripheral blood. The receptors were gathered from a human donor in a cohort sampled during active COVID-19.

This rearrangement joins TRBV5-1 to TRBJ2-5; D call uncertain. Per germline, CDR1 SGHRS and CDR2 YFSETQ. Trimming cost V 7 bases and J 1 base, with 8 bases left between them. This CDR3 comprises 12 residues. CDR3 DNA sequence: TGCGCCAGCGGAGCTTTCCAAGAGACCCAGTACTTC. Amino acids: CASGAFQETQYF.

This chain uses TRBV5-1 with TRBJ1-3; 7 nucleotides match TRBD1. The CDR3 totals 14 residues. The ends lost 0 bases at V and 6 bases at J; junction bases unmatched: 3. Per germline, CDR1 SGHRS and CDR2 YFSETQ. The CDR3 sequence: CASSLGGGKNTIYF. In DNA form, the CDR3 reads TGCGCCAGCAGCTTGGGAGGGGGCAAAAACACCATATATTTT.

CDR3 residues: CASSLAPRAEAFF. The DNA for the CDR3 is TGTGCCAGCAGTTTAGCCCCGAGGGCTGAAGCTTTCTTT. V and J are TRBV28 and TRBJ1-1; no definite D call. Germline CDR1 MDHEN, CDR2 SYDVKM. The V end lost 2 bases, the J end lost 6 bases, and 10 bases lay between the germline ends. The CDR3 covers 13 residues. Looking up the rest from reference TRBV28 and TRBJ1-1 gives the full variable domain: DVKVTQSSRYLVKRTGEKVFLECVQDMDHENMFWYRQDPGLGLRLIYFSYDVKMKEKGDIPEGYSVSREKKERFSLILESASTNQTSMYLCASSLAPRAEAFFGQGTRLTVV.

The chain recombines TRBV28 with TRBJ1-4, with 9 bases fitting TRBD1. The CDR3 has 15 residues. The germline V gene has CDR1 MDHEN and CDR2 SYDVKM. The junction had 7 bases not matched to a gene; V was cut back by 3 bases and J by 8 bases. The CDR3 DNA is TGTGCCAGCAGTTTCGGGACAGGGCTAATAGAAAAACTGTTTTTT. Translating it yields CASSFGTGLIEKLFF. The whole variable domain, filled in from reference TRBV28 and TRBJ1-4, reads DVKVTQSSRYLVKRTGEKVFLECVQDMDHENMFWYRQDPGLGLRLIYFSYDVKMKEKGDIPEGYSVSREKKERFSLILESASTNQTSMYLCASSFGTGLIEKLFFGSGTQLSVL.

The V call is TRBV2, the J call TRBJ1-6; D gene ambiguous. In germline, CDR1 is SNHLY, CDR2 FYNNEI. V lost 4 bases and J 8 bases, leaving 9 bases between the germline ends. This CDR3 is 13 amino acids long. CDR3 residues: CASSGESHSPLHF. The CDR3 DNA reads TGTGCCAGCAGTGGGGAGAGCCATTCACCCCTCCACTTT. Looking up the rest from reference TRBV2 and TRBJ1-6 gives the full variable domain: EPEVTQTPSHQVTQMGQEVILRCVPISNHLYFYWYRQILGQKVEFLVSFYNNEISEKSEIFDDQFSVERPDGSNFTLKIRSTKLEDSAMYFCASSGESHSPLHFGNGTRLTVT.

The rearrangement links TRBV6-1 to TRBJ2-3; the D gene is possibly TRBD1 (6 bases). V lost 0 bases, J lost 0 bases, and 13 bases lay in between. CDR1 and CDR2 (germline): MNHNS, SASEGT. The CDR3 totals 17 residues. The CDR3 DNA reads TGTGCCAGCAGTGAAGCGCTGGGGACATTTAGCACAGATACGCAGTATTTT. Protein product: CASSEALGTFSTDTQYF.

This clone counts as medium-sized. This rearrangement joins TRBV29-1 to TRBJ2-7; 8 bases match TRBD1. V shed 3 bases and J 4 bases; nucleotides not matched to a gene: 14. CDR1 and CDR2 from the germline V gene are SQVTM and ANQGSEA. This CDR3 is 16 amino acids long. The chain's CDR3 is CSVEGAGGLQEYEQYF. DNA of the CDR3: TGCAGCGTTGAGGGAGCAGGGGGCTTGCAGGAGTACGAGCAGTACTTC.

This CDR3 is CASSEHGLENSPLHF. In nucleotides, the CDR3 is TGTGCCAGCAGTGAACACGGACTTGAAAATTCACCCCTCCACTTT. The rearrangement uses TRBV2 and TRBJ1-6; D unresolved. The CDR3 sequence is 15 residues long. CDR1 and CDR2 from the germline V gene are SNHLY and FYNNEI. V was clipped by 2 bases and J by 7 bases, with 12 bases between them.

This chain connects TRBV19 to TRBJ1-5; tentative D call: TRBD1 (6 bases). Deletions cut 4 bases from V and 7 bases from J, with 14 bases between. The CDR3 runs 14 residues. Per germline, CDR1 LNHDA and CDR2 SQIVND (reference sequence). Written as DNA, the CDR3 is TGTGCCAGTAGTACGCAGGACAGTGGGCAGCCCCAGCATTTT. Protein sequence: CASSTQDSGQPQHF.

This clone appeared a single time. The chain couples TRBV10-2 to TRBJ2-5; 9 nucleotides align to TRBD2. V shed 4 bases, J shed 5 bases, and the junction held 8 bases outside the gene matches. The CDR3 spans 15 residues. Looked up from germline, CDR1 is WSHSY and CDR2 is SAAADI. The CDR3 sequence: CASSGGLAGGETQYF. CDR3 DNA sequence: TGCGCCAGCAGTGGGGGACTAGCCGGTGGGGAGACCCAGTACTTC.

The rearrangement links TRBV30 to TRBJ1-2; D remains unclear. Per the germline V gene, CDR1 is GTSNPN and CDR2 is SVGIG (reference sequence). The CDR3 length is 19 residues. V dropped 0 bases and J dropped 2 bases, with 25 bases sitting between them. Written as DNA, the CDR3 is TGTGCCTGGAGTGTAAACTTCAGGTGGACTGGGGTTTCCAACTATGGCTACACCTTC. It encodes CAWSVNFRWTGVSNYGYTF.

This clone was seen more than once but under ten times. V gene TRBV7-2 combines with J gene TRBJ2-7; tentatively, D is TRBD1 (6 bases). Germline CDR1 and CDR2: SGHTA and FQGNSA. Deletions cut 6 bases from V and 1 base from J, with 10 bases between. The length of the CDR3 is 13 residues. The CDR3 reads CASSDDRSYEQYF. In nucleotides, the CDR3 is TGTGCCAGCAGTGACGACAGGTCCTACGAGCAGTACTTC.

V is TRBV2 and J is TRBJ2-7, with 7 bases lining up with TRBD1. CDR1 is SNHLY, CDR2 FYNNEI, per germline. V was clipped by 7 bases and J by 0 bases; unmatched bases: 12. This CDR3 spans 16 amino acids. The CDR3 region is CASTSLGQESSYEQYF. The CDR3 coding sequence is TGTGCCAGCACCTCCCTCGGACAGGAGAGCTCCTACGAGCAGTACTTC.

This clone was observed once. The chain uses TRBV9 and TRBJ2-7, with D possibly being TRBD2 (6 bases). Trimming stripped 0 bases from V and 5 bases from J, with 15 bases between. Germline V lookup: CDR1 SGDLS, CDR2 YYNGEE. This CDR3 has 15 residues. CDR3 DNA: TGTGCCAGCAGCGTAGGCCGGGGCGGGGCTGACGAGCAGTACTTC. Encoded protein: CASSVGRGGADEQYF.